This is a list of T cell receptor beta chains from one sample in a study of blood T cells in healthy people across ages. TCRdb analysed the 5' RACE reads with MiXCR anew, one entry per CDR3 protein. The sample lists approximately 730,000 distinct CDR3 sequences, roughly 50% occurring once. The source material was blood. The receptors shown here come from a man older than 75 in good health. Both conserved end residues are part of each CDR3. Fields, in order: CDR3 protein, CDR3 DNA, V gene, D gene, J gene, clone size. The D gene is left open where the match is weak. Expanded clones are given a class, and other clones once, few, many or no size at all.

CDR3 protein: CASSIGTGFAYF
CDR3 DNA: TGTGCCAGCAGTATCGGGACAGGGTTCGCGTATTTT
V gene: TRBV6-2/TRBV6-3
D gene: TRBD1
J gene: TRBJ2-3
clone size: -

CDR3 protein: CASSEQTPGVNEKLFF
CDR3 DNA: TGTGCCAGCAGTGAACAGACGCCAGGGGTTAATGAAAAACTGTTTTTT
V gene: TRBV6-4
D gene: -
J gene: TRBJ1-4
clone size: -

CDR3 protein: CSARDLRGSNQPQHF
CDR3 DNA: TGCAGTGCTAGAGATCTCCGGGGTAGCAATCAGCCCCAGCATTTT
V gene: TRBV20-1
D gene: -
J gene: TRBJ1-5
clone size: few

CDR3 protein: CSVEGRSAQYF
CDR3 DNA: TGCAGCGTTGAAGGGCGTTCCGCCCAGTACTTC
V gene: TRBV29-1
D gene: -
J gene: TRBJ2-5
clone size: -

CDR3 protein: CAISDGTLYGYTF
CDR3 DNA: TGTGCCATCAGTGATGGGACACTCTATGGCTACACCTTC
V gene: TRBV10-3
D gene: -
J gene: TRBJ1-2
clone size: -

CDR3 protein: CASSAGTLGSGNTIYF
CDR3 DNA: TGTGCCAGCAGCGCGGGGACGCTCGGCTCTGGAAACACCATATATTTT
V gene: TRBV9
D gene: -
J gene: TRBJ1-3
clone size: few

CDR3 protein: CASSQIAGEADTQYF
CDR3 DNA: TGTGCCAGCAGTCAAATAGCGGGAGAGGCAGATACGCAGTATTTT
V gene: TRBV6-5
D gene: TRBD2
J gene: TRBJ2-3
clone size: -

CDR3 protein: CASSRASGSWVNEQFF
CDR3 DNA: TGTGCCAGCAGTCGAGCTAGCGGGAGTTGGGTCAATGAGCAGTTCTTC
V gene: TRBV27
D gene: TRBD2
J gene: TRBJ2-1
clone size: -

CDR3 protein: CASSTGRGETQYF
CDR3 DNA: TGTGCCAGCAGCACGGGGAGGGGAGAGACCCAGTACTTC
V gene: TRBV7-2
D gene: TRBD2
J gene: TRBJ2-5
clone size: -

CDR3 protein: CASSPGLAGPAGRYAYF
CDR3 DNA: TGCGCCAGCAGCCCGGGACTAGCGGGGCCGGCTGGCAGATACGCGTATTTT
V gene: TRBV5-1
D gene: TRBD2
J gene: TRBJ2-3
clone size: few

CDR3 protein: CASSQPQAGVGDGKLFF
CDR3 DNA: TGTGCCAGCAGCCAACCCCAAGCGGGGGTTGGAGATGGAAAACTGTTTTTT
V gene: TRBV4-2
D gene: -
J gene: TRBJ1-4
clone size: -

CDR3 protein: CASSLNALTNYGYTF
CDR3 DNA: TGCGCCAGCAGCTTGAATGCCCTAACTAACTATGGCTACACCTTC
V gene: TRBV5-1
D gene: -
J gene: TRBJ1-2
clone size: few

CDR3 protein: CASSLDRTGSISYNSPLHF
CDR3 DNA: TGTGCCAGCAGCTTGGACAGGACAGGGAGTATCTCCTATAATTCACCCCTCCACTTT
V gene: TRBV5-6
D gene: TRBD1
J gene: TRBJ1-6
clone size: few

CDR3 protein: CAWSEAGHKQQYF
CDR3 DNA: TGTGCCTGGAGTGAGGCAGGGCACAAACAGCAGTACTTC
V gene: TRBV30
D gene: -
J gene: TRBJ2-4
clone size: -

CDR3 protein: CASSLFQGNRYAYF
CDR3 DNA: TGTGCCAGCAGTTTATTCCAGGGTAACAGATACGCGTATTTT
V gene: TRBV12-3/TRBV12-4
D gene: -
J gene: TRBJ2-3
clone size: -

CDR3 protein: CASRTSGSVGNTQYF
CDR3 DNA: TGTGCCAGCAGAACTAGCGGTTCGGTTGGAAATACGCAGTATTTT
V gene: TRBV27
D gene: TRBD2
J gene: TRBJ2-3
clone size: -

CDR3 protein: CASSLFGVKTQYF
CDR3 DNA: TGTGCCAGCAGTCTTTTCGGGGTGAAGACCCAGTACTTC
V gene: TRBV25-1
D gene: -
J gene: TRBJ2-5
clone size: -

CDR3 protein: CSATRRGYEQYF
CDR3 DNA: TGCAGTGCTACCAGGCGTGGGTACGAGCAGTACTTC
V gene: TRBV20-1
D gene: -
J gene: TRBJ2-7
clone size: -

CDR3 protein: CASSSTDYGYTF
CDR3 DNA: TGTGCCAGCAGTAGCACAGACTATGGCTACACCTTC
V gene: TRBV5-4
D gene: -
J gene: TRBJ1-2
clone size: many

CDR3 protein: CASSLFPRGGETQYF
CDR3 DNA: TGTGCCAGCAGTTTATTCCCCAGGGGCGGCGAGACCCAGTACTTC
V gene: TRBV27
D gene: -
J gene: TRBJ2-5
clone size: few

CDR3 protein: CASRTRRGGELFF
CDR3 DNA: TGTGCCAGCAGGACCAGGCGGGGCGGGGAGCTGTTTTTT
V gene: TRBV27
D gene: -
J gene: TRBJ2-2
clone size: -

CDR3 protein: CSARASTRVAEQYF
CDR3 DNA: TGCAGTGCCCGGGCGTCGACACGGGTCGCCGAGCAGTACTTC
V gene: TRBV20-1
D gene: -
J gene: TRBJ2-7
clone size: few

CDR3 protein: CASKSGSLSNEKLFF
CDR3 DNA: TGTGCCAGCAAGTCAGGGAGCCTCTCCAATGAAAAACTGTTTTTT
V gene: TRBV2
D gene: -
J gene: TRBJ1-4
clone size: -

CDR3 protein: CASSLPPRDEQYF
CDR3 DNA: TGTGCCAGCAGCTTACCCCCTAGGGATGAGCAGTACTTC
V gene: TRBV7-2
D gene: -
J gene: TRBJ2-7
clone size: few

CDR3 protein: CASSTTSGAPHEQYF
CDR3 DNA: TGTGCCAGCAGTACAACTAGCGGGGCACCCCACGAGCAGTACTTC
V gene: TRBV6-5
D gene: TRBD2
J gene: TRBJ2-7
clone size: few

CDR3 protein: CASDEQQGSYGYTF
CDR3 DNA: TGTGCCAGCGATGAACAACAGGGCTCCTATGGCTACACCTTC
V gene: TRBV7-2
D gene: -
J gene: TRBJ1-2
clone size: -

CDR3 protein: CASTPPGPSLYNEQFF
CDR3 DNA: TGTGCCAGCACTCCCCCGGGTCCTAGCCTGTACAATGAGCAGTTCTTC
V gene: TRBV5-6
D gene: -
J gene: TRBJ2-1
clone size: -

CDR3 protein: CASSSGDSPYEQYF
CDR3 DNA: TGTGCCAGCAGCTCAGGGGACAGCCCCTACGAGCAGTACTTC
V gene: TRBV21-1
D gene: -
J gene: TRBJ2-7
clone size: -